The sequence of this T cell receptor beta chain was determined in a study of T cells expressing NK-cell markers. The authors made TCR beta cDNA libraries by 5'RACE template switching. This switching added a universal primer site and UMIs. TCRdb reprocessed the 5' RACE reads, keeping one entry per CDR3 protein, no DNA. Found here are roughly 420,000 distinct CDR3 sequences; the top ten clones hold 7.3%. The sequenced sample was blood T cells: a sorted CD56 or NKG2C T cell subset, CD4+ or CD8+ T cells, or bulk PBMC T cells (not recorded which). The TCR was taken from a woman between 18 and 70 years old in good health.

This CDR3 reads CASSLVGYSGNTIYF. The chain employs TRBV5-4 and TRBJ1-3. The CDR3 contains 15 residues. Per the germline V gene, CDR1 is SGHNT and CDR2 is YYREEE (reference sequence).